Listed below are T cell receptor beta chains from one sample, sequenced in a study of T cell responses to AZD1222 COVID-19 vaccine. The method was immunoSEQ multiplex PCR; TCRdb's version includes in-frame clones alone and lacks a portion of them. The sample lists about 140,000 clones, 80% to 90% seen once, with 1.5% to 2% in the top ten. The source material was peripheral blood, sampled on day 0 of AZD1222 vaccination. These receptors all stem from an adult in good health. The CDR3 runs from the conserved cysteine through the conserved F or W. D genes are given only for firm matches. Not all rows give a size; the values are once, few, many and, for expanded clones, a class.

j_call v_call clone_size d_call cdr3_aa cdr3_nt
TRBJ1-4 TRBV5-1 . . CASSFRGQGTKTNEKLFF TGCGCCAGCAGCTTCCGCGGGCAGGGAACTAAAACTAATGAAAAACTGTTTTTT
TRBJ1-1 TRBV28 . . CASSTRVRQGPANTEAFF TGTGCCAGCAGTACACGCGTTAGGCAGGGCCCGGCGAACACTGAAGCTTTCTTT
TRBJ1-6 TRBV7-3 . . CASSKGGTDNSPLHF TGTGCCAGCAGCAAAGGGGGGACGGATAATTCACCCCTCCACTTT
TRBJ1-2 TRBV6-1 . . CASSEAGVNYGYTF TGTGCCAGCAGTGAGGCAGGTGTCAACTATGGCTACACCTTC
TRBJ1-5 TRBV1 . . CTSSQENRVKTIRGLNQPQHF TGCACCAGCAGCCAAGAAAACCGGGTGAAGACGATCCGTGGTTTGAATCAGCCCCAGCATTTT
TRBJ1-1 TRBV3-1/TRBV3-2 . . CASSQGQNTEAFF TGTGCCAGCAGCCAAGGTCAGAACACTGAAGCTTTCTTT
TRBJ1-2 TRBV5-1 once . CASSRDGRDYGYTF TGCGCCAGCAGCCGGGACGGACGGGACTATGGCTACACCTTC
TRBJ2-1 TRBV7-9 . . CASSLGGGAQGEQFF TGTGCCAGCAGCTTAGGAGGAGGGGCCCAGGGTGAGCAGTTCTTC
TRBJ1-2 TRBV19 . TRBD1 CASRPGQGKRNYGYTF TGTGCCAGTAGGCCGGGACAGGGGAAGAGGAACTATGGCTACACCTTC
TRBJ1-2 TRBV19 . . CASSPTGTHLRVYGYTF TGTGCCAGTAGCCCTACCGGGACCCACCTGCGCGTCTATGGCTACACCTTC
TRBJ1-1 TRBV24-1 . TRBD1 CATSQGQGTEAFF TGTGCCACCAGTCAGGGACAGGGTACTGAAGCTTTCTTT
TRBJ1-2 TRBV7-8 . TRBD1 CASSLGIYRGSNYGYTF TGTGCCAGCAGCTTAGGGATTTACAGGGGGTCTAACTATGGCTACACCTTC
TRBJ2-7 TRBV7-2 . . CASSLVEGYEQYF TGTGCCAGCAGCTTAGTGGAGGGGTACGAGCAGTACTTC
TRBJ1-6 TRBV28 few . CASSFRTTAGSPLHF TGTGCCAGCAGTTTCCGAACTACCGCGGGCTCACCCCTCCACTTT
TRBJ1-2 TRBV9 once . CASSVVKGNYGYTF TGTGCCAGCAGCGTAGTAAAGGGGAACTATGGCTACACCTTC
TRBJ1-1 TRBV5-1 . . CASSPGRGLGTEAFF TGCGCCAGCAGCCCAGGCCGGGGGCTGGGGACTGAAGCTTTCTTT
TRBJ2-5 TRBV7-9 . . CASSPPGEVETQYF TGTGCCAGCAGCCCCCCAGGAGAGGTGGAGACCCAGTACTTC
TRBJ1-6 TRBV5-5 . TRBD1 CASSYARQGPNSPLHF TGTGCCAGCAGCTACGCTAGACAGGGACCGAATTCACCCCTCCACTTT
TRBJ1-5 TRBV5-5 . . CASSPLAWGQGSNQPQHF TGTGCCAGCAGCCCCTTAGCTTGGGGGCAGGGGAGCAATCAGCCCCAGCATTTT
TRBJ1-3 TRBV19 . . CASSPMERSQGNTIYF TGTGCCAGTAGTCCCATGGAACGGTCGCAGGGAAACACCATATATTTT
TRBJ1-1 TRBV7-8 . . CASSPPTSRTEAFF TGTGCCAGCAGTCCACCTACTTCGAGGACTGAAGCTTTCTTT
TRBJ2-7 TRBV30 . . CAWSVGTSSQVKNF TGTGCCTGGAGTGTAGGGACGAGCAGCCAAGTCAAGAACTTC
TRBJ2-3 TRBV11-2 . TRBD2 CASRTSGSRADTQYF TGTGCCAGCCGGACTAGCGGGAGTAGAGCAGATACGCAGTATTTT
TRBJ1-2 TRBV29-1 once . CSVESGSRGYTF TGCAGCGTTGAGTCAGGGTCCCGCGGCTACACCTTC
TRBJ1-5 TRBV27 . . CASSLIGSYSNQPQHF TGTGCCAGCAGTTTAATCGGGTCCTATAGCAATCAGCCCCAGCATTTT
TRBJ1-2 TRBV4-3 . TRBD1 CASSREQGYYGYTF TGCGCCAGCAGCCGGGAACAGGGGTACTATGGCTACACCTTC
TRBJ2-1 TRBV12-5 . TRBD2 CASGPSGGAYEQFF TGTGCTAGTGGACCCAGCGGGGGGGCGTATGAGCAGTTCTTC
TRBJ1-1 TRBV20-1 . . CRPWGEEAFF TGCAGGCCGTGGGGGGAAGAAGCTTTCTTT